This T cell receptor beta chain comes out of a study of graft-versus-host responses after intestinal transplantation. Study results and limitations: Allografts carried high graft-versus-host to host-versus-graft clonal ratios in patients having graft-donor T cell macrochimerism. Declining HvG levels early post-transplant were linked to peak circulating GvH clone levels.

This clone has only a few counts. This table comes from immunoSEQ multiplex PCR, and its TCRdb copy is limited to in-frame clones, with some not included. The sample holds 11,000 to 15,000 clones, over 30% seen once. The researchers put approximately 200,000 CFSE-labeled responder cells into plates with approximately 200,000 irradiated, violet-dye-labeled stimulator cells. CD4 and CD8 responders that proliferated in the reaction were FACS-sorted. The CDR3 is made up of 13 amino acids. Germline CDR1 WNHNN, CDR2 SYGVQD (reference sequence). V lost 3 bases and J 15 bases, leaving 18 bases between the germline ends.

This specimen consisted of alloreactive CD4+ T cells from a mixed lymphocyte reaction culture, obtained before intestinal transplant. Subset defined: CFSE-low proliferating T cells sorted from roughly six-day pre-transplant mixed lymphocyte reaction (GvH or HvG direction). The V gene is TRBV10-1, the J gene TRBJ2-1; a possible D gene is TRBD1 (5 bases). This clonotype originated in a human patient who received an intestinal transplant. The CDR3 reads CASSESQGMVTFF. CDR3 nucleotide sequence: TGCGCCAGCAGTGAATCCCAGGGTATGGTTACGTTCTTC.